This TCR beta chain came from a study of radiotherapy plus CTLA-4 blockade in lung cancer. Turning to the study itself: Of the patients, more than 15% showed objective responses and roughly 31% attained disease control.

This clone was recorded a few times. Its specificity is unknown. The study treated chemo-refractory metastatic non-small-cell lung cancer patients with focal radiation plus ipilimumab CTLA-4 blockade. The study, taken as a whole, reports: TCR clones of tumor origin grew in blood after radiotherapy plus ipilimumab. Strongest reported response predictors: early blood clone changes and post-radiation interferon-beta.

The method was immunoSEQ multiplex PCR; TCRdb's version includes in-frame clones alone and lacks a portion of them. The data contain approximately 50,000 clones, 70% to 85% of them singletons. The sequence came from a human donor with non-small cell lung cancer whose response to radiotherapy plus ipilimumab could not be evaluated. Sequencing was performed on peripheral blood, taken from a patient treated with radiotherapy plus ipilimumab.

The CDR3 DNA reads TGTGCCACCAGCAGTGGGGACTTCAATGAAAAACTGTTTTTT. Amino acid sequence: CATSSGDFNEKLFF. The gene calls are TRBV15 and TRBJ1-4; D possibly corresponds to TRBD1 (5 bases). Germline assignment: CDR1 LNHNV and CDR2 YYDKDF (reference sequence). This CDR3 contains 14 residues. Trimming stripped 3 bases from V and 5 bases from J, with 10 bases between.